This T cell receptor beta chain was identified in a study of TIL therapy for anti-PD-1-resistant metastatic lung cancer. Study as a whole: Tumors were harvested before any PD-1/PD-L1 blockade. Most patients had lung adenocarcinoma.

This was the immunoSEQ v3 assay. Only in-frame clones appear in the TCRdb table, and some are missing; sequencing was by immunoSEQ multiplex PCR. The table records just under 60,000 clones, about two thirds of them present only once. Time point in this sample: pre-treatment sample, taken before nivolumab and TIL therapy. Patients were adults with stage 4 NSCLC. Trimming pared 0 bases from V and 6 bases from J, leaving 8 bases between. From germline, CDR1 is MNHEY and CDR2 SVGAGI. CDR3 length equals 13 residues. This receptor was obtained from a person aged 25 to 80 with non-small cell lung cancer. V usage is TRBV6-5 and J usage is TRBJ1-2, with D possibly matching TRBD1 (5 bases). Source: blood, taken at baseline. CDR3 bases: TGTGCCAGCAGTTACTCTGGAGGGGATGGCTACACCTTC. Protein: CASSYSGGDGYTF.